This T cell receptor beta chain appears in the sequencing data of a study of blood T cell repertoires in COVID-19. Libraries were prepared by immunoSEQ multiplex PCR; TCRdb keeps only in-frame clonotypes and omits some of them. The sample consists of a few hundred thousand clones, 89% of them appearing once. Germline V CDR1 and CDR2: SGDLS, YYNGEE. This CDR3 is 14 amino acids long. Trimming left V 0 bases short and J 7 bases short, with 13 bases between. The genes are TRBV9 and TRBJ1-2; the D gene is possibly TRBD1 (6 bases). Sequencing was carried out using PBMCs or T cells enriched from blood (not recorded which). This TCR came from a woman aged 25 to 39 who had recovered from COVID-19. CDR3 residues: CASSVGTAVFGYTF. CDR3 in DNA: TGTGCCAGCAGCGTAGGGACAGCGGTGTTTGGCTACACCTTC.